This record covers a single T cell receptor beta chain. CDR1 SNHLY and CDR2 FYNNEI come from the germline V gene. Trimming cost V 8 bases and J 5 bases; bases outside gene matches: 15. The length of the CDR3 is 18 residues. The table came from immunoSEQ multiplex PCR; TCRdb's copy has only in-frame clones and leaves some out. In the table there are about 220,000 clones, 80% to 90% of which are singletons. The data stem from a study of blood T cell repertoires in COVID-19. Study at large: COVID-19 samples collected from the United States, Italy and Spain covered acute and convalescent phases.

This receptor was identified in a woman between 18 and 29 years old in a cohort exposed to, infected with or recovered from COVID-19 (not recorded which). Material: PBMCs or T cells enriched from blood (not recorded which). This sequence joins TRBV2 and TRBJ1-6; TRBD1 matches at 10 bases. The DNA for the CDR3 is TGTGCCAGCGGGACGACAGGGGGCCAAGTGGTCGATAATTCACCCCTCCACTTT. Translation: CASGTTGGQVVDNSPLHF.